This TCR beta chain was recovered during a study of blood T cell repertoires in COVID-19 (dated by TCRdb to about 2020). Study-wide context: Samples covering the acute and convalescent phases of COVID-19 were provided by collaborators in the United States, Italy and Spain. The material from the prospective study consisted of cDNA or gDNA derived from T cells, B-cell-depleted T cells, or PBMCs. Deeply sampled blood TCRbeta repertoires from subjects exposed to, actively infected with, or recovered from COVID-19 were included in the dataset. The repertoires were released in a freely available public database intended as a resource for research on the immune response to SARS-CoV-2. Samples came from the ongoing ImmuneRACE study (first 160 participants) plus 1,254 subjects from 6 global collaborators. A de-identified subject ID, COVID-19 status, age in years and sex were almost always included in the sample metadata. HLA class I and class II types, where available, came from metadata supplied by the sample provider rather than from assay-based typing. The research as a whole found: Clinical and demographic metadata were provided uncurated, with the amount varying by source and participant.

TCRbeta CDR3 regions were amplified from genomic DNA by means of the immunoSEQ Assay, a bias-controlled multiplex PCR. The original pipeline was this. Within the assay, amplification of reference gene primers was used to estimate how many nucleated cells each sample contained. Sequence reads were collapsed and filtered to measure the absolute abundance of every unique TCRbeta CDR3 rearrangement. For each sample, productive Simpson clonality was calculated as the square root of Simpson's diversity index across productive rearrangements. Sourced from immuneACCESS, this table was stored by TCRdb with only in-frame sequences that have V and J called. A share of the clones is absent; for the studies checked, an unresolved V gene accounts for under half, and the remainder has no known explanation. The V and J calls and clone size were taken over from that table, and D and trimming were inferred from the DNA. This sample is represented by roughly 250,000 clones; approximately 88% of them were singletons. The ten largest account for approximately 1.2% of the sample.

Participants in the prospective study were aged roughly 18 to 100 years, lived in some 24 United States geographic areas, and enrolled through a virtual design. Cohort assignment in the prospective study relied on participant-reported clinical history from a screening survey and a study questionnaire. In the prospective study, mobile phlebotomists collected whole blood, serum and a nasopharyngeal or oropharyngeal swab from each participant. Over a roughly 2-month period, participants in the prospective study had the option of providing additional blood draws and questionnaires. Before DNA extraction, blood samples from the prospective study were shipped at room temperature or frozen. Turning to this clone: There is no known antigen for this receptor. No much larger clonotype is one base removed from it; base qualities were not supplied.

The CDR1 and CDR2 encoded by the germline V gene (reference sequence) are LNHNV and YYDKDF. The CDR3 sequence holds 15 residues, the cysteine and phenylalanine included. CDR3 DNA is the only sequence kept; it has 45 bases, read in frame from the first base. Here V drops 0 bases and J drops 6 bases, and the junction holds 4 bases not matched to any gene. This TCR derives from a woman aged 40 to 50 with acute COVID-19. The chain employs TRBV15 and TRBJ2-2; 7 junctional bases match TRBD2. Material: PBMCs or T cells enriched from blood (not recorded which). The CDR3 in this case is CATSRDKGGAGELFF. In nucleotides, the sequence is TGTGCCACCAGCAGAGATAAGGGAGGGGCCGGGGAGCTGTTTTTT.